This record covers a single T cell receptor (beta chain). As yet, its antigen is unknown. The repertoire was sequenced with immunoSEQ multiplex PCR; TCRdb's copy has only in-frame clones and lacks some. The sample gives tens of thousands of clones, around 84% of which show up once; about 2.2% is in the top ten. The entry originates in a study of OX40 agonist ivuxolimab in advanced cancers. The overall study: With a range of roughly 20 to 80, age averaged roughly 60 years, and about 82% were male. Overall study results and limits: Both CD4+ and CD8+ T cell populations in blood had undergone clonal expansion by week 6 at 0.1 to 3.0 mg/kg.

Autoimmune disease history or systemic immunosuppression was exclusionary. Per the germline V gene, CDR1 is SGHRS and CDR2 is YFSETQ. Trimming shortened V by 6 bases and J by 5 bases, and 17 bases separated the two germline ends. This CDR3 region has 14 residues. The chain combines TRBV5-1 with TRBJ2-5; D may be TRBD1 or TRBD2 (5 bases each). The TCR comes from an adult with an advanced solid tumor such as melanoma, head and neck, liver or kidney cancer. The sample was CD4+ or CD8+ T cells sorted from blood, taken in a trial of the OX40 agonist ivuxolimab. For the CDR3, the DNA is TGCGCCAGCACCCCCGGGACCCCAGGGGAGACCCAGTACTTC. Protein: CASTPGTPGETQYF. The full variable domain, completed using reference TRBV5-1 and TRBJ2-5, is KAGVTQTPRYLIKTRGQQVTLSCSPISGHRSVSWYQQTPGQGLQFLFEYFSETQRNKGNFPGRFSGRQFSNSRSEMNVSTLELGDSALYLCASTPGTPGETQYFGPGTRLLVL.